A single sample is the source of the 28 T cell receptor beta chains below, sequenced in a study of blood T cell repertoires in COVID-19. Sequencing used immunoSEQ multiplex PCR; TCRdb keeps in-frame clones, though not all of them. The sample gives around 380,000 clones, about 80% of which show up once; around 1.1% is in the top ten. Sequencing was carried out using peripheral blood. Receptors were obtained from a human donor with acute or convalescent COVID-19. The donor label of this sample is uncertain.

For this clone: Other DNA sequences within the sample encode an identical CDR3. The chain carries TRBV3-1 (or the pseudogene TRBV3-2) and TRBJ1-1; 7 bases align to TRBD1. Trimming at V came to 4 bases and at J to 1 base, leaving 3 bases not matched to a gene. This CDR3 comprises 14 residues. Germline assignment: CDR1 LGHDT and CDR2 YNNKEL (reference sequence). CDR3 sequence: CASSPRQGNTEAFF. DNA of the CDR3: TGTGCCAGCAGCCCAAGACAGGGGAACACTGAAGCTTTCTTT.

The chain employs TRBV5-1 and TRBJ2-5; possibly TRBD2 for D (6 bases). The CDR3 runs to 15 residues. CDR1 and CDR2 from the germline V gene are SGHRS and YFSETQ. V was trimmed by 10 bases and J by 1 base, leaving 20 bases between them. The CDR3 DNA follows: TGCGCCTCACGGCCCGGGAGTCTGAGCCAAGAGACCCAGTACTTC. Translation: CASRPGSLSQETQYF.

The chain employs TRBV5-1 and TRBJ2-1; TRBD2 matches at 7 bases. The CDR3 has 16 amino acids. The V and J ends lost 2 bases and 5 bases, in that order; junction bases with no gene match: 10. Germline CDR1 and CDR2: SGHRS and YFSETQ. CDR3: CASSFTGTIGNNEQFF. For the CDR3, the DNA is TGCGCCAGCAGCTTTACCGGGACTATAGGGAACAATGAGCAGTTCTTC.

In its sample, this clone was seen many times. The rearrangement uses TRBV7-9 and TRBJ1-5; D uncertain. V was pared by 0 bases and J by 0 bases, with 15 bases between. From germline, CDR1 is SEHNR and CDR2 FQNEAQ (reference sequence). This CDR3 has 18 amino acids. The CDR3 DNA is TGTGCCAGCAGCTTAGCGCGAGGAGCGGATCTTAGCAATCAGCCCCAGCATTTT. Amino acid sequence: CASSLARGADLSNQPQHF.

This sequence joins TRBV5-1 and TRBJ1-1; no clear D gene. Trimming stripped 0 bases from V and 4 bases from J, with 10 bases between. Germline lookup yields CDR1 SGHRS and CDR2 YFSETQ. The CDR3 has 14 amino acids. The CDR3 DNA sequence: TGCGCCAGCAGCTTGGTCGGTCGGGGCACTGAAGCTTTCTTT. It encodes CASSLVGRGTEAFF.

The chain joins TRBV5-8 to TRBJ1-1; D is ambiguous. Per germline, CDR1 SGHTS and CDR2 YDEGEE. There are 13 residues in the CDR3. Trimming left V 4 bases short and J 5 bases short, with 12 bases between. In DNA form, the CDR3 reads TGTGCCAGCAGCCGGAGGCTTTCTACTGAAGCTTTCTTT. Residues: CASSRRLSTEAFF.

This clone was found once. The gene calls are TRBV5-1 and TRBJ1-1; maybe TRBD1 (6 bases). V lost 5 bases to trimming and J lost 0 bases, with 11 bases between them. CDR1 and CDR2 (germline): SGHRS, YFSETQ. The CDR3 runs to 14 residues. This CDR3 reads CASRERDMNTEAFF. Written as DNA, the CDR3 is TGCGCCAGCAGGGAAAGGGACATGAACACTGAAGCTTTCTTT.

This chain connects TRBV3-1 (or the pseudogene TRBV3-2) to TRBJ2-3, with 10 bases aligning to TRBD1. This CDR3 contains 17 residues. Germline V gene data show CDR1 as LGHDT and CDR2 as YNNKEL (reference sequence). Losses at the gene ends were 0 bases for V and 4 bases for J; bases not matched to a gene: 7. The chain's CDR3 is CASSQEDPGQGPDTQYF. Written as DNA, the CDR3 is TGTGCCAGCAGCCAAGAGGACCCGGGACAGGGGCCAGATACGCAGTATTTT.

V gene TRBV10-3 combines with J gene TRBJ2-5, with TRBD2 identical over 7 bases. The germline CDR1 and CDR2 sequences are ENHRY and SYGVKD. The trim removed 6 bases at V and 0 bases at J, leaving 10 bases unmatched. CDR3 length: 16 residues. CDR3 in amino acids: CAIRADASGYQETQYF. For the CDR3, the DNA is TGTGCCATCAGGGCTGATGCTAGCGGCTACCAAGAGACCCAGTACTTC.

This clone was seen a handful of times. The chain uses TRBV6-2 or TRBV6-3 and TRBJ2-1; 9 positions match TRBD1. CDR1 is MNHEY, CDR2 SVGEGT, per germline. CDR3 size: 13 residues. J lost 8 bases, V lost 2 bases, and 1 base had no gene match. In DNA form, the CDR3 reads TGTGCCAGCAGTTACCGGGACAGGGATGAGCAGTTCTTC. It codes for CASSYRDRDEQFF.

The V and J genes are TRBV11-2 and TRBJ2-2; maybe TRBD2 (5 bases). Per germline, CDR1 SGHAT and CDR2 FQNNGV. V dropped 3 bases and J dropped 4 bases, with 6 bases sitting between them. There are 13 residues in the CDR3. The CDR3 sequence is CASSFGVTGELFF. CDR3 nucleotides: TGTGCCAGCAGCTTCGGGGTCACCGGGGAGCTGTTTTTT.

The chain links TRBV28 to TRBJ2-2, with unresolved D. Trimming removed 2 bases from V and 4 bases from J, with 11 bases in between. The CDR3 is 15 residues long. Germline CDR1 is MDHEN and CDR2 is SYDVKM. In DNA, the CDR3 is TGTGCCAGCAGTTTACCCCCGGCAGGCACCGGGGAGCTGTTTTTT. It is translated as CASSLPPAGTGELFF.

This chain uses TRBV2 with TRBJ2-1; D is possibly TRBD1 (6 bases). V gave up 11 bases and J gave up 4 bases, with 9 bases separating them. The CDR3 contains 11 residues. In germline, CDR1 is SNHLY, CDR2 FYNNEI. CDR3 coding DNA: TGTGCCGGACAGCGATACAATGAGCAGTTCTTC. It translates to CAGQRYNEQFF. Complete variable domain (other parts from reference TRBV2 and TRBJ2-1): EPEVTQTPSHQVTQMGQEVILRCVPISNHLYFYWYRQILGQKVEFLVSFYNNEISEKSEIFDDQFSVERPDGSNFTLKIRSTKLEDSAMYFCAGQRYNEQFFGPGTRLTVL.

The chain couples TRBV19 to TRBJ1-5; D gene ambiguous. The CDR3 length is 15 residues. Germline values: CDR1 LNHDA, CDR2 SQIVND (reference sequence). Trimming took off 2 bases at V and 0 bases at J, with 8 bases between the two ends. The CDR3 region has the DNA TGTGCCAGTAGTATAATACAGTATAGCAATCAGCCCCAGCATTTT. This translates into CASSIIQYSNQPQHF.

To note about this clone: Other DNA sequences of this sample code for an identical CDR3. The chain uses TRBV5-1 and TRBJ1-5; 7 bases map to TRBD1. The V segment lost 4 bases and the J segment 4 bases; nucleotides outside the gene matches: 5. This CDR3 has 14 amino acids. In germline, CDR1 is SGHRS, CDR2 YFSETQ. For the CDR3, the DNA is TGCGCCAGCAGCCGGGGACAGCCGAATCAGCCCCAGCATTTT. Protein sequence: CASSRGQPNQPQHF.

V and J are TRBV11-3 and TRBJ2-1; 13 positions match TRBD2. The V gene end was trimmed by 3 bases and the J gene end by 7 bases; junction bases not matched to a gene: 3. This CDR3 has 15 amino acids. CDR1 and CDR2 (germline): SGHNT, YENEEA. The CDR3 sequence: CASSLTSGGLNEQFF. CDR3 in DNA: TGTGCCAGCAGCTTGACTAGCGGGGGGTTGAATGAGCAGTTCTTC.

The chain recombines TRBV6-6 with TRBJ1-2; 7 bases align to TRBD1. The CDR3 totals 13 residues. The germline CDR1 and CDR2 sequences are MNHNY and SVGAGI (reference sequence). V shed 5 bases, J shed 2 bases, and the junction held 2 bases outside the gene matches. CDR3 in DNA: TGTGCCAGCAGTCCGACAGGGAACTATGGCTACACCTTC. Protein sequence: CASSPTGNYGYTF.

This rearrangement joins TRBV4-2 to TRBJ1-5; 10 positions agree with TRBD1. Trimming removed 3 bases from V and 2 bases from J; junction bases left unmatched: 4. Germline loops: CDR1 LGHNA, CDR2 YNFKEQ. The CDR3 extends over 16 amino acids. The CDR3 DNA sequence: TGTGCCAGCAGCCAGGGGACAGGGGAGGGCAATCAGCCCCAGCATTTT. Translated, it gives CASSQGTGEGNQPQHF.

This clone was seen a handful of times. CDR3 coding DNA: TGTGCCAGCAGCTTCCCCAGGGAAGTAGGTCTGAACACTGAAGCTTTCTTT. This codes for CASSFPREVGLNTEAFF. This chain links TRBV5-5 with TRBJ1-1, with a weak D call TRBD1 (5 bases). The CDR3 spans 17 residues. V lost 2 bases and J lost 0, with 17 bases in between. Germline V gene sequence: CDR1 SGHKS, CDR2 YYEKEE (reference sequence).

The chain has TRBV24-1 and TRBJ1-5; the D gene is possibly TRBD1 (5 bases). CDR3 length equals 17 residues. The germline gives CDR1 KGHDR, CDR2 SFDVKD. The V gene lost 7 bases and the J gene lost 0 bases, with 18 bases spanning the gap. Here the CDR3 reads CATRGDRKLNSNQPQHF. CDR3 in DNA: TGTGCCACCAGGGGTGACAGAAAGTTGAATAGCAATCAGCCCCAGCATTTT.

A single count supports this clone. The J gene is TRBJ2-2, the V gene TRBV19; unclear D gene. CDR3 length equals 13 residues. Per the germline V gene, CDR1 is LNHDA and CDR2 is SQIVND (reference sequence). Deletions cut 6 bases from V and 0 bases from J, with 5 bases between. The CDR3 DNA follows: TGTGCCAGTAGGGCGGCGAACACCGGGGAGCTGTTTTTT. This translates into CASRAANTGELFF.

The J gene is TRBJ2-1, the V gene TRBV15; weak D call: TRBD2 (6 bases). Germline lookup yields CDR1 LNHNV and CDR2 YYDKDF (reference sequence). CDR3 length: 13 amino acids. Between the trimmed V and J ends, which lost 0 bases and 10 bases, there was a span of 10 bases. CDR3: CATSREFGGEQFF. The CDR3 nucleotides are TGTGCCACCAGCAGAGAATTCGGGGGAGAGCAGTTCTTC.

The chain employs TRBV27 and TRBJ2-1; 7 bases are a match to TRBD2. This CDR3 comprises 14 residues. The V and J ends lost 8 bases and 5 bases, in that order; junction bases with no gene match: 9. CDR1 is MNHEY, CDR2 SMNVEV, per germline (reference sequence). The CDR3 loop reads CASHGRLANNEQFF. The DNA for the CDR3 is TGTGCCAGCCATGGGAGACTAGCTAACAATGAGCAGTTCTTC.

The gene calls are TRBV27 and TRBJ2-7; 9 bases line up with TRBD1. The CDR3 covers 16 residues. Germline V CDR1 and CDR2: MNHEY, SMNVEV (reference sequence). With 5 bases clipped from V and 4 bases from J, the junction kept 12 bases outside the gene matches. This CDR3 is CASSPLRGTGIYEQYF. CDR3 nucleotides: TGTGCCAGCAGTCCACTTAGAGGGACAGGGATATACGAGCAGTACTTC.

The chain carries TRBV6-4 and TRBJ2-1; tentative D call: TRBD2 (6 bases). The CDR3 consists of 16 residues. Germline V gene data show CDR1 as MRHNA and CDR2 as SNTAGT. Trimming shortened V by 8 bases and J by 4 bases, and 21 bases separated the two germline ends. CDR3 nucleotides: TGTGCCAGCGCCGACCGGTCGGGACTCCGATACAATGAGCAGTTCTTC. It specifies CASADRSGLRYNEQFF.

J is TRBJ2-2 and V is TRBV5-4; TRBD1 matches at 7 bases. Germline CDR1 SGHNT, CDR2 YYREEE (reference sequence). This CDR3 contains 16 residues. The J segment lost 0 bases and the V segment lost 7 bases, leaving 9 bases of the junction unmatched. CDR3 nucleotide sequence: TGTGCCAGCTCCCCCCCGGGACAGACGAACACCGGGGAGCTGTTTTTT. This translates into CASSPPGQTNTGELFF.

The CDR3 DNA reads TGTGCCAGCAGCAGATATGGACAGGGGAATTCACCCCTCCACTTT. Protein sequence: CASSRYGQGNSPLHF. The rearrangement joins TRBV21-1 to TRBJ1-6; no DNA check was done on the table's D call, TRBD1. TRBV21-1 represents a pseudogene. The CDR3 runs to 15 residues.

This chain joins TRBV5-1 and TRBJ1-2; 9 bases line up with TRBD1. Germline-derived CDR1 and CDR2 are SGHRS and YFSETQ. The CDR3 spans 14 residues. The ends lost 4 bases at V and 5 bases at J; junction bases unmatched: 6. CDR3: CASSQVQGAYGYTF. The DNA of the CDR3 is TGCGCCAGCAGCCAGGTACAGGGGGCATATGGCTACACCTTC. The whole variable domain, remainder taken from reference TRBV5-1 and TRBJ1-2, is KAGVTQTPRYLIKTRGQQVTLSCSPISGHRSVSWYQQTPGQGLQFLFEYFSETQRNKGNFPGRFSGRQFSNSRSEMNVSTLELGDSALYLCASSQVQGAYGYTFGSGTRLTVV.